This entry concerns a single T cell receptor beta chain. This sample was included in a study of blood T cell repertoires in COVID-19. Study-wide background: Spain, Italy and the United States supplied samples that represented acute and convalescent COVID-19. Sources were T cells, B-cell-depleted T cells, or PBMCs; the material itself was cDNA or gDNA.

In the authors' workflow: Amplifying reference gene primers gave estimates of nucleated cell counts. Assay used: immunoSEQ multiplex PCR; TCRdb lists only in-frame clones, some missing. The V and J calls and clone size come from that table; D and trimming were worked out from the DNA. The table shows fewer than 350,000 clones, with about nine tenths occurring only once. Cohorts were assigned according to the clinical history that participants reported. The sequenced sample was PBMCs or T cells enriched from blood (not recorded which). This TCR was recovered from a woman younger than 45 with acute COVID-19.

CDR3 region: CASIGGQSTNEKLFF. CDR3 nucleotides: TGTGCCAGCATCGGAGGGCAGTCAACTAATGAAAAACTGTTTTTT. This chain uses TRBV2 with TRBJ1-4; D is unresolved. This CDR3 spans 15 amino acids. Germline-derived CDR1 and CDR2 are SNHLY and FYNNEI. Trimming pared 7 bases from V and 0 bases from J, leaving 12 bases between.